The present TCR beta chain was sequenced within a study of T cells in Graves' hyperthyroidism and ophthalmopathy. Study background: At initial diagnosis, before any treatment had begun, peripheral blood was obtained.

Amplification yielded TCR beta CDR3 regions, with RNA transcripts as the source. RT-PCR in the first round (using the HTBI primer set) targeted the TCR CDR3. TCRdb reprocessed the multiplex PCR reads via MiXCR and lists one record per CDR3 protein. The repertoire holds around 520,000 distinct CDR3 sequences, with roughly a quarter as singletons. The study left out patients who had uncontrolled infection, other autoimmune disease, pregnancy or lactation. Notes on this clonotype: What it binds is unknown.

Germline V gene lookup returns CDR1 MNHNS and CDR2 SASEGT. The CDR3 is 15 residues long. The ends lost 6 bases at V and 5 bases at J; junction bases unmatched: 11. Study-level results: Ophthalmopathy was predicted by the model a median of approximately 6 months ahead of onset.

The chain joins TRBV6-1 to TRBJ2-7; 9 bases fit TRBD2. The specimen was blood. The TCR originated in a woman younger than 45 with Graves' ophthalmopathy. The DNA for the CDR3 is TGTGCCAGCAGAGCGGGAGGACAGCGCCTTAACGAGCAGTACTTC. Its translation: CASRAGGQRLNEQYF.